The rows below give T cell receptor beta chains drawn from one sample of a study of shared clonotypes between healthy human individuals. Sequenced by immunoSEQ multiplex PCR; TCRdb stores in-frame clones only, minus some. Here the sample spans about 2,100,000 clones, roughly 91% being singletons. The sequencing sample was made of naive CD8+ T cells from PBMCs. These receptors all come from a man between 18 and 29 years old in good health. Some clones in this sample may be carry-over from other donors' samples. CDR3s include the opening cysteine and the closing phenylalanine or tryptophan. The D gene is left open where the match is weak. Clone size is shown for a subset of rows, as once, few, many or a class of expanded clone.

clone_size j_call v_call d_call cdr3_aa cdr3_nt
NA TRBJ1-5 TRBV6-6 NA CASRRTYGNQPQHF TGTGCCAGCAGGAGGACGTATGGCAATCAGCCCCAGCATTTT
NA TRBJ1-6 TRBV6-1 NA CASTEWKASPLHF TGTGCCAGCACAGAGTGGAAGGCCTCACCCCTCCACTTT
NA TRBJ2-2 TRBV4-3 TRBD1 CASSQDPTTGVSNTGELFF TGCGCCAGCAGCCAGGACCCAACCACAGGGGTTTCGAACACCGGGGAGCTGTTTTTT
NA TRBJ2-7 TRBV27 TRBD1 CASSSWVPTGVGDEQYF TGTGCCAGCAGCTCCTGGGTGCCGACAGGGGTCGGGGACGAGCAGTACTTC
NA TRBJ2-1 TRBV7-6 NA CASSASPEGRGNEQFF TGTGCCAGCAGTGCTTCCCCGGAGGGGCGCGGGAATGAGCAGTTCTTC
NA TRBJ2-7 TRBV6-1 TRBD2 CASSERTSGSPEQYF TGTGCCAGCAGTGAGCGGACTAGCGGGAGCCCCGAGCAGTACTTC
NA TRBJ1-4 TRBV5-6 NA CASSSTPQPLLFF TGTGCCAGCAGCTCGACACCCCAACCCCTACTGTTTTTT
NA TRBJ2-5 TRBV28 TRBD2 CASNRGASGRQETQYF TGTGCCAGCAACCGCGGGGCTAGCGGACGTCAAGAGACCCAGTACTTC
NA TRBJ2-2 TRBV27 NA CASSFGPMNTGELFF TGTGCCAGCAGTTTCGGACCCATGAACACCGGGGAGCTGTTTTTT
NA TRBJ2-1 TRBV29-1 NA CSVEGGRELGREQFF TGCAGCGTTGAAGGCGGCAGGGAGCTTGGACGTGAGCAGTTCTTC
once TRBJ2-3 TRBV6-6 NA CASSYSSRSTDTQYF TGTGCCAGCAGTTACTCGTCGCGGAGCACAGATACGCAGTATTTT
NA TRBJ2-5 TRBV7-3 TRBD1 CASSSTGSQETQYF TGTGCCAGCAGCTCGACAGGGAGTCAAGAGACCCAGTACTTC
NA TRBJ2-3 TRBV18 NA CASAKGSTDTQYF TGTGCCAGCGCTAAAGGAAGCACAGATACGCAGTATTTT
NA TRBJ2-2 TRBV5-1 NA CASSARGTPYTGELFF TGCGCCAGCAGCGCCAGAGGGACCCCATACACCGGGGAGCTGTTTTTT
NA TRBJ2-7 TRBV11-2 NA CASSLGRGKFYEQYF TGTGCCAGCAGCTTAGGACGGGGAAAGTTTTACGAGCAGTACTTC
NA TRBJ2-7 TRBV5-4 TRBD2 CASSFSGSRYEQYF TGTGCCAGCAGCTTCAGCGGGAGTCGGTACGAGCAGTACTTC
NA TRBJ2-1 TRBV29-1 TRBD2 CSVLRTSGAYNEQFF TGCAGCGTTCTACGTACTAGCGGAGCCTACAATGAGCAGTTCTTC
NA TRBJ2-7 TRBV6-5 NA CASSYRDGGYEQYF TGTGCCAGCAGTTACCGGGACGGAGGCTACGAGCAGTACTTC
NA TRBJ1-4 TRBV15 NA CATSRERQLNEKLFF TGTGCCACCAGCAGAGAGAGGCAGCTGAATGAAAAACTGTTTTTT
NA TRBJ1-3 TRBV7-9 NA CASSVLVDTIYF TGTGCCAGCAGCGTTCTCGTGGACACCATATATTTT
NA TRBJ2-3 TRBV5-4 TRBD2 CASSASDSGRADTQYF TGTGCCAGCAGCGCCTCGGATAGCGGGAGGGCAGATACGCAGTATTTT
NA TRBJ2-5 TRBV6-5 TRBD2 CACTQAGAEETQYF TGTGCCTGTACACAGGCGGGAGCCGAAGAGACCCAGTACTTC
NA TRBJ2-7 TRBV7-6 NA CASSLGLAPYEQYF TGTGCCAGCAGCTTAGGGCTAGCCCCCTACGAGCAGTACTTC
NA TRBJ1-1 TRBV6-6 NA CASSYRGATEAFF TGTGCCAGCAGTTACAGGGGTGCCACTGAAGCTTTCTTT
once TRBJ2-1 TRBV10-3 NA CAIRSQNEQFF TGTGCCATCAGGTCGCAAAATGAGCAGTTCTTC
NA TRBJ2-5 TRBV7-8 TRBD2 CASSSTSGQETQYF TGTGCCAGCAGCTCGACTAGCGGCCAAGAGACCCAGTACTTC
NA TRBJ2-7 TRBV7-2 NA CASSFGQGPYEQYF TGTGCCAGCAGCTTTGGGCAGGGGCCCTACGAGCAGTACTTC
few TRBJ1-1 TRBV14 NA CASSFGTGVEAFF TGTGCCAGCAGCTTCGGGACTGGGGTTGAAGCTTTCTTT
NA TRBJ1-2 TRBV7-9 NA CASSLATPGSYGYTF TGTGCCAGCAGCTTAGCCACCCCGGGCTCATATGGCTACACCTTC
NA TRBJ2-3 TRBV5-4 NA CASSLDGDTQYF TGTGCCAGCAGCTTGGATGGAGATACGCAGTATTTT
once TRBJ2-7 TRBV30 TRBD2 CAWRLAGYYEQYF TGTGCCTGGAGACTAGCGGGGTACTACGAGCAGTACTTC
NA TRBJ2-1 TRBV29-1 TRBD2 CSVEGWLAGGYEQFF TGCAGCGTTGAAGGTTGGCTAGCGGGAGGATATGAGCAGTTCTTC